These 8 T cell receptor beta chains were all obtained from the same sample, sequenced in a study of OX40 agonist ivuxolimab in advanced cancers. Data came from immunoSEQ multiplex PCR; TCRdb stores just in-frame clones and leaves some out. The table shows approximately 60,000 clones, with 70% to 90% occurring only once. Here the sequenced sample was CD4+ or CD8+ T cells sorted from blood, taken in a trial of the OX40 agonist ivuxolimab. These receptors came from an adult with an advanced solid tumor such as melanoma, head and neck, liver or kidney cancer.

The chain employs TRBV6-5 and TRBJ1-5, with D uncertain. V was cut by 3 bases and J by 2 bases, with 8 bases left in between. CDR3 length equals 14 residues. From germline, CDR1 is MNHEY and CDR2 SVGAGI. Written as DNA, the CDR3 is TGTGCCAGCAGTTATTCGAGGGGCAATCAGCCCCAGCATTTT. Protein product: CASSYSRGNQPQHF.

The V gene is TRBV6-1, the J gene TRBJ1-2; 8 nucleotides match TRBD1. CDR1 MNHNS and CDR2 SASEGT come from the germline V gene. Germline trimming cut 3 bases from V and 4 bases from J; bases unmatched to any gene: 7. The CDR3 extends over 15 amino acids. CDR3 sequence reads: CASSDHGQGAYGYTF. The CDR3 nucleotides are TGTGCCAGCAGTGATCACGGACAGGGTGCCTATGGCTACACCTTC.

For this clone: Other nucleotide sequences from this sample produce the same CDR3. J is TRBJ1-1 and V is TRBV2; D gene unclear. The CDR3 sequence is 14 residues long. V was pared by 6 bases and J by 0 bases, with 11 bases between. Germline CDR1 and CDR2: SNHLY and FYNNEI. The CDR3 sequence is CASRPSTMNTEAFF. The CDR3 DNA sequence: TGTGCCAGCAGACCGAGTACGATGAACACTGAAGCTTTCTTT.

The chain combines TRBV19 with TRBJ1-5, with 7 bases aligning to TRBD1. The CDR3 extends over 19 amino acids. V shed 5 bases, J shed 0 bases, and the junction held 16 bases outside the gene matches. Germline lookup yields CDR1 LNHDA and CDR2 SQIVND (reference sequence). CDR3 coding DNA: TGTGCCAGTAGTTTCCCCCACGACAGGGATTTATATAGCAATCAGCCCCAGCATTTT. This gives the protein CASSFPHDRDLYSNQPQHF.

The chain carries TRBV12-1 and TRBJ2-1; the listed D gene, TRBD1, was not tested against the DNA. TRBV12-1 is tagged as a pseudogene. This CDR3 comprises 16 residues. CDR3 loop: CASSRSGPSTYNEQFF. Here the CDR3 DNA reads TGTGCCAGCAGCCGTTCAGGGCCTTCCACCTACAATGAGCAGTTCTTC.

In its sample, this clone was seen once. The rearrangement uses TRBV7-9 and TRBJ1-1, with no clear D. Germline V gives CDR1 SEHNR, CDR2 FQNEAQ (reference sequence). The CDR3 contains 14 residues. Trimming pared 1 base from V and 4 bases from J, leaving 10 bases between. In DNA, the CDR3 is TGTGCCAGCAGCTTAGAGACGTTCAGCACTGAAGCTTTCTTT. Its protein product is CASSLETFSTEAFF.

This rearrangement joins TRBV7-2 to TRBJ2-4; TRBD2 aligns across 10 bases. The junction had 5 bases not matched to a gene; V was cut back by 5 bases and J by 1 base. Germline V gene sequence: CDR1 SGHTA, CDR2 FQGNSA. This CDR3 is built from 16 residues. The CDR3 spells CASSLERGGAKNIQYF. The CDR3 DNA sequence: TGTGCCAGCAGCCTGGAGCGGGGGGGTGCCAAAAACATTCAGTACTTC.

This chain connects TRBV28 to TRBJ1-2; no definite D call. The CDR3 contains 13 residues. Germline V gene sequence: CDR1 MDHEN, CDR2 SYDVKM. The ends were cut back, 6 bases at V and 4 bases at J, with 12 bases in the middle. CDR3 sequence reads: CASRRTSFYGYTF. DNA of the CDR3: TGTGCCAGCAGGCGAACCAGCTTCTATGGCTACACCTTC.